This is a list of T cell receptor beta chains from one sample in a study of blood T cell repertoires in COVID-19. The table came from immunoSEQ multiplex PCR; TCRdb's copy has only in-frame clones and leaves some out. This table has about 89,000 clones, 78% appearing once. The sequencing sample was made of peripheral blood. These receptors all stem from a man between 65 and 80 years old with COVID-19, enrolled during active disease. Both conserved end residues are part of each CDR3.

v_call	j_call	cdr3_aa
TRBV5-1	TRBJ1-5	CASSQGGDQPQHF
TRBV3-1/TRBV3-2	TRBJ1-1	CASSQDGLGREAFF
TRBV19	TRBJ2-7	CASTAAPGSSYEQYF
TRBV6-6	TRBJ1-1	CASSYPGTGYIEAFF
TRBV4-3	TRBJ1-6	CASSQEGRGNSPLHF
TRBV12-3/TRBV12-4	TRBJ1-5	CASSSGINQPQHF
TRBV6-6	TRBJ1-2	CASSPGGYGYTF
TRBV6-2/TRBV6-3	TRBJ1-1	CASSYAQGTEAFF
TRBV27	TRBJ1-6	CASSLDSYNSPLHF
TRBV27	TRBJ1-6	CASTGGTSHSPLHF
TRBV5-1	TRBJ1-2	CASRKLFKDFTDRGTGYTF
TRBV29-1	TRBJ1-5	CSVSTDNQPQHF
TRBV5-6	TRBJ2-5	CASSSRGGKGTQYF
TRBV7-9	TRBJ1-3	CASPKAGQGVSSGNTIYF
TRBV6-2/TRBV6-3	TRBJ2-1	CASSYTNRDILVF
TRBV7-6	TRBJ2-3	CASSLDKGNPARTDTQYF
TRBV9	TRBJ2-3	CASRAGATDTQYF
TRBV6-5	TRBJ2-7	CASSYSLVGGYEQYF
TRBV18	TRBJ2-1	CASSPLERGYNEQFF
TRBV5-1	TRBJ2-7	CASSLAGTGVYEQYF
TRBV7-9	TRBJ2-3	CASRQGAADTQYF
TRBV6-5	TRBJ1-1	CASRGTSNTEAFF
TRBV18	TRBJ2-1	CASSPPSLYNEQFF
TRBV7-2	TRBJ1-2	CASSFQGYGYTF
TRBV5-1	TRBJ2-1	CASSLGLAVHEQFF
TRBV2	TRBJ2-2	CASSPGGNTGELFF
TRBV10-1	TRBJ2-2	CASSLAGGSGELFF
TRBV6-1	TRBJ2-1	CASSEGGGYEQFF
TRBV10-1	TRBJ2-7	CASSENSGGIYEQYF
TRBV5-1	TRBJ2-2	CASSLGLAGINTGELFF
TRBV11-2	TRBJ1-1	CASSLGTGRTEAFF